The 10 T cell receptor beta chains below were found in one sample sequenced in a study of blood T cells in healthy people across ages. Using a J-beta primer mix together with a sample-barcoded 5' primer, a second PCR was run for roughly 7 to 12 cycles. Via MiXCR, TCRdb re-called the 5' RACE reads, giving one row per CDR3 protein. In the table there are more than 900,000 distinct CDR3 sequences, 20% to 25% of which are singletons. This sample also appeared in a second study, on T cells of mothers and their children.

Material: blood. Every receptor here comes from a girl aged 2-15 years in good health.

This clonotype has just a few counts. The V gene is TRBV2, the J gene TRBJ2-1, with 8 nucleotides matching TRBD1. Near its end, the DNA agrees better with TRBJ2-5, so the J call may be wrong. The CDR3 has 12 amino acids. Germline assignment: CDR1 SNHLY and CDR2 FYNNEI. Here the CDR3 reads CATRTGQETQYF. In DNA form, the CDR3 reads TGTGCCACCAGGACAGGGCAAGAGACCCAGTACTTC.

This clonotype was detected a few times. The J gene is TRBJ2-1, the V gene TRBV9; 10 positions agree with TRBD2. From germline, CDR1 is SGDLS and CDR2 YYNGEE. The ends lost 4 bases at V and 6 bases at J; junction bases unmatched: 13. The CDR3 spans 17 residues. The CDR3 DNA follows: TGTGCCAGCAGCCTAAGTCTAGCGGGAGTTAGGGGCAATGAGCAGTTCTTC. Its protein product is CASSLSLAGVRGNEQFF.

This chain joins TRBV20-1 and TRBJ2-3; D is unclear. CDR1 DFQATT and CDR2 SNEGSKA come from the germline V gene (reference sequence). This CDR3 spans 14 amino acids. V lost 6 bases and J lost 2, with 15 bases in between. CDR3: CSAQNLKNTDTQYF. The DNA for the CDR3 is TGCAGTGCCCAGAACTTGAAAAACACAGATACGCAGTATTTT.

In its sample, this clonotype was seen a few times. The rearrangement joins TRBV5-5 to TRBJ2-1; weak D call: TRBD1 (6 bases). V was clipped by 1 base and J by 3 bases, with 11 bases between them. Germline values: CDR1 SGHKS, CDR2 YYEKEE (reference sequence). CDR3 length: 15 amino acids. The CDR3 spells CASSLSTGLYNEQFF. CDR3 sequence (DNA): TGTGCCAGCAGCTTGAGCACAGGGCTCTACAATGAGCAGTTCTTC.

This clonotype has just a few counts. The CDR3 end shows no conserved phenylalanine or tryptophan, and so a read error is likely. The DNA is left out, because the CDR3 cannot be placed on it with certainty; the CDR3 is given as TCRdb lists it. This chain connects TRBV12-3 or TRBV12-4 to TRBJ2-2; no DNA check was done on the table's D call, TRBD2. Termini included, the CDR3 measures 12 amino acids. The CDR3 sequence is CASREPGLPFYL.

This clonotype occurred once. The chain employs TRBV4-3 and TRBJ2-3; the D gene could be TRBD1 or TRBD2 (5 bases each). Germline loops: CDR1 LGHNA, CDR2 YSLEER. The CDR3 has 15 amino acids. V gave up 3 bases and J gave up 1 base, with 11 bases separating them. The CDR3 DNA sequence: TGCGCCAGCAGCCACTACAGGACTGGCACAGATACGCAGTATTTT. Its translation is CASSHYRTGTDTQYF.

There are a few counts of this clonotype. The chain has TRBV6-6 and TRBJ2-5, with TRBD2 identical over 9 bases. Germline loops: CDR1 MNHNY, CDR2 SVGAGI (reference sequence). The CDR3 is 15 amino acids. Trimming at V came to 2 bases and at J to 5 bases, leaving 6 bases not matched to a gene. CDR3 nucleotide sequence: TGTGCCAGCAGTTACGGCGGGAGGGGGGTGGAGACCCAGTACTTC. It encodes CASSYGGRGVETQYF.

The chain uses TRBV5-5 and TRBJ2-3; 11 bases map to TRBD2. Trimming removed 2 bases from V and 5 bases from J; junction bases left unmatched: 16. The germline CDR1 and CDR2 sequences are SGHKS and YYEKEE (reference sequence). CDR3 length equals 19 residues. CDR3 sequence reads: CASSLSGKTSGSGIDTQYF. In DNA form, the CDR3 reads TGTGCCAGCAGCTTATCAGGAAAAACTAGCGGGAGCGGTATAGATACGCAGTATTTT.

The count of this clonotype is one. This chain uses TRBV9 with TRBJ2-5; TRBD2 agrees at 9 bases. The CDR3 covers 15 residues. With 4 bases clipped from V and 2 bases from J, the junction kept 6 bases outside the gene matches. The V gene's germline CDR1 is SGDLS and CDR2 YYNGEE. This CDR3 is CASSLSGGQQETQYF. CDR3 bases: TGTGCCAGCAGCCTGAGCGGGGGGCAACAAGAGACCCAGTACTTC.

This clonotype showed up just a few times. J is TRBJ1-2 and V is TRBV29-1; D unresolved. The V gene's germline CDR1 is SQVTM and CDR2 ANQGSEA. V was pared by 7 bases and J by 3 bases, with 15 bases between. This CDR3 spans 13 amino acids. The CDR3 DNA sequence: TGCAGCGCTAACCGTATTTTCGACTATGGCTACACCTTC. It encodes CSANRIFDYGYTF. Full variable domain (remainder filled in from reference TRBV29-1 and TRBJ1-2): SAVISQKPSRDICQRGTSLTIQCQVDSQVTMMFWYRQQPGQSLTLIATANQGSEATYESGFVIDKFPISRPNLTFSTLTVSNMSPEDSSIYLCSANRIFDYGYTFGSGTRLTVV.